The rows below give T cell receptor beta chains drawn from one sample of a study of OX40 agonist ivuxolimab in advanced cancers. Libraries were prepared by immunoSEQ multiplex PCR; TCRdb keeps only in-frame clonotypes and omits some of them. The sample has fewer than 130,000 clones, around 90% seen once; the top ten hold less than 0.35%. Sequences were derived from CD4+ or CD8+ T cells sorted from blood, sampled in a trial of the OX40 agonist ivuxolimab. These receptors were obtained from an adult with an advanced solid tumor such as melanoma, head and neck, liver or kidney cancer. CDR3s include the opening cysteine and the closing phenylalanine or tryptophan. D genes are given only for firm matches. Clone size is given for some rows only: seen once, a few or many times, or a class if the clone is expanded.

D gene: .
clone size: .
J gene: TRBJ2-7
V gene: TRBV5-5
CDR3 DNA: TGTGCCAGCAGCGTCCGAGGGGGACCCTACGAGCAGTACTTC
CDR3 protein: CASSVRGGPYEQYF

D gene: .
clone size: .
J gene: TRBJ2-5
V gene: TRBV7-2
CDR3 DNA: TGTGCCGGCAGCCGAGGGGCGAATAAAGAGACCCAGTACTTC
CDR3 protein: CAGSRGANKETQYF

D gene: .
clone size: .
J gene: TRBJ2-3
V gene: TRBV18
CDR3 DNA: TGTGCCAGCTCACCGATTCCAGATACGCAGTATTTT
CDR3 protein: CASSPIPDTQYF

D gene: .
clone size: .
J gene: TRBJ1-2
V gene: TRBV2
CDR3 DNA: TGTGCCAGCCGGCCTAACTATGGCTACACCTTC
CDR3 protein: CASRPNYGYTF

D gene: .
clone size: .
J gene: TRBJ2-5
V gene: TRBV21-1
CDR3 DNA: TGTGCCAGCAGCAAGGGGTCTAAGCGGGAGGGCCCTCGTGAGACCCAGTACTTC
CDR3 protein: CASSKGSKREGPRETQYF

D gene: .
clone size: .
J gene: TRBJ2-3
V gene: TRBV11-2
CDR3 DNA: TGTGCCAGCAGCTTAGATTCGACTAGCACAGATACGCAGTATTTT
CDR3 protein: CASSLDSTSTDTQYF

D gene: .
clone size: .
J gene: TRBJ2-7
V gene: TRBV28
CDR3 DNA: TGTGCCAGCAGTCCCCGGTTAGTGGGCTCCTACGAGCAGTACTTC
CDR3 protein: CASSPRLVGSYEQYF

D gene: .
clone size: .
J gene: TRBJ2-5
V gene: TRBV30
CDR3 DNA: TGTGCCTGGAGTGTATCACACCAAGAGACCCAGTACTTC
CDR3 protein: CAWSVSHQETQYF

D gene: TRBD1
clone size: .
J gene: TRBJ2-3
V gene: TRBV7-9
CDR3 DNA: TGTGCCAGCAGCCGGCCGGGACAGGGGATTATATCTAGCACAGATACGCAGTATTTT
CDR3 protein: CASSRPGQGIISSTDTQYF

D gene: TRBD2
clone size: .
J gene: TRBJ2-2
V gene: TRBV30
CDR3 DNA: TGTGCCCCCCGGACTAGCGGGAGCTCCGGGGAGCTGTTTTTT
CDR3 protein: CAPRTSGSSGELFF

D gene: .
clone size: .
J gene: TRBJ2-5
V gene: TRBV5-4
CDR3 DNA: TGTGCCAGCAGCATGGGCCCTTCGGGGAAACAAGAGACCCAGTACTTC
CDR3 protein: CASSMGPSGKQETQYF

D gene: TRBD1
clone size: once
J gene: TRBJ1-6
V gene: TRBV5-4
CDR3 DNA: TGTGCCAGCAGCTTGGATCGGAACCAGGGGGTGTCACCCCTCCACTTT
CDR3 protein: CASSLDRNQGVSPLHF

D gene: .
clone size: few
J gene: TRBJ1-1
V gene: TRBV2
CDR3 DNA: TGTGCCAGCAGCGTGATTTGGACTGAAGCTTTCTTT
CDR3 protein: CASSVIWTEAFF

D gene: TRBD2
clone size: .
J gene: TRBJ2-1
V gene: TRBV2
CDR3 DNA: TGTGCCAGCAGGCCGGGACTAGGGTTTAATGAGCAGTTCTTC
CDR3 protein: CASRPGLGFNEQFF

D gene: .
clone size: .
J gene: TRBJ1-1
V gene: TRBV7-8
CDR3 DNA: TGTGCCAGCAGCTTACAAGGGTTCCCCCAAGGGACTGAAGCTTTCTTT
CDR3 protein: CASSLQGFPQGTEAFF